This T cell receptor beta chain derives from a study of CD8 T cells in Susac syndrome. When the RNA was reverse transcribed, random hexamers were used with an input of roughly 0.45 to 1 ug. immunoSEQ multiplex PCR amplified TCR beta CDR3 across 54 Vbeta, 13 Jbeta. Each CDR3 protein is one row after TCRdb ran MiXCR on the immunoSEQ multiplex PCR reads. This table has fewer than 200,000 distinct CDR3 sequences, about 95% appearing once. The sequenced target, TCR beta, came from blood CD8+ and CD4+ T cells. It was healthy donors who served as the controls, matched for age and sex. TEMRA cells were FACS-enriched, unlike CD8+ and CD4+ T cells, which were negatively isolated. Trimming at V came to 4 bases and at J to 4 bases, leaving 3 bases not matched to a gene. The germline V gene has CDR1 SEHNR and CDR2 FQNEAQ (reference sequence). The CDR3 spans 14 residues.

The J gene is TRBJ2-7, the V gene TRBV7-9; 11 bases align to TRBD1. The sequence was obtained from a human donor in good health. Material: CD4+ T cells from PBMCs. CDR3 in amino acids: CASSWDRGVYEQYF. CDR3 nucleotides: TGTGCCAGCAGCTGGGACAGGGGGGTTTACGAGCAGTACTTC. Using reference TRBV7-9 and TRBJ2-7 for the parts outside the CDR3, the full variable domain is DTGVSQNPRHKITKRGQNVTFRCDPISEHNRLYWYRQTLGQGPEFLTYFQNEAQLEKSRLLSDRFSAERPKGSFSTLEIQRTEQGDSAMYLCASSWDRGVYEQYFGPGTRLTVT.